This is a list of T cell receptor beta chains from one sample in a study of T cell changes during pregnancy in multiple sclerosis. Sequencing was performed with immunoSEQ multiplex PCR; in TCRdb, only in-frame clones are kept and a portion is missing. The table records about 92,000 clones, around 93% of them present only once. Sequences were derived from peripheral blood, sampled in the third trimester of pregnancy. These receptors were obtained from a female donor with multiple sclerosis, enrolled in a pregnancy study. CDR3s include the opening cysteine and the closing phenylalanine or tryptophan. The D gene is left open where the match is weak. Some rows mark clone size as missing; the rest say once, few, many or name a class of expanded clone.

. 16 TRBJ2-7 TRBV15 . TGTGCCACCAGCAGAGAAGCAACCATTTCGTCCTACGAGCAGTACTTC CATSREATISSYEQYF
TRBD2 17 TRBJ2-3 TRBV5-1 . TGCGCCAGCAGCTTGGGTTTAAGACTAGCGGGAGAAGATACGCAGTATTTT CASSLGLRLAGEDTQYF
. 15 TRBJ1-5 TRBV2 . TGTGCCAGCACCGGAAGGGGAAATAGCAATCAGCCCCAGCATTTT CASTGRGNSNQPQHF
. 15 TRBJ2-2 TRBV5-1 . TGCGCCAGCAGCTGGGACACTACGAACACCGGGGAGCTGTTTTTT CASSWDTTNTGELFF
. 16 TRBJ2-3 TRBV9 once TGTGCCAGCAGCCTCTATTCGGGGGACGGGCTAGATACGCAGTATTTT CASSLYSGDGLDTQYF
TRBD1 19 TRBJ1-1 TRBV18 . TGTGCCAGCTCACCATATATTGGAGGGACAGGCCGCAGGGGAGCTGAAGCTTTCTTT CASSPYIGGTGRRGAEAFF
TRBD2 16 TRBJ2-3 TRBV10-3 . TGTGCCATCAGTGAGTTAACTGAGCGGGAGACAGATACGCAGTATTTT CAISELTERETDTQYF
TRBD1 16 TRBJ2-1 TRBV5-1 . TGCGCCAGCAGCTTCGGTTCGACAGGGGGCGGGTATGAGCAGTTCTTC CASSFGSTGGGYEQFF
TRBD2 16 TRBJ2-2 TRBV7-2 . TGTGCCAGCAGTCGCCGGACTAGCGGGAGTGGCGGGGAGCTGTTTTTT CASSRRTSGSGGELFF
TRBD1 15 TRBJ2-5 TRBV18 . TGTGCCAGCTCAAAGGACAGGGCGTCGGGGGAGACCCAGTACTTC CASSKDRASGETQYF
. 15 TRBJ2-2 TRBV21-1 . TGTGCCAGCAGCAAAGGTGGGCCTTTGGTCGGGGAGCTGTTTTTT CASSKGGPLVGELFF
TRBD1 16 TRBJ2-2 TRBV5-6 . TGTGCCAGCAGCCGGACCCGGACAGGGAACACCGGGGAGCTGTTTTTT CASSRTRTGNTGELFF
. 13 TRBJ1-5 TRBV28 . TGTGCCAGCAGTTTACCCCCCCTAAAGCCCCAGCATTTT CASSLPPLKPQHF
TRBD2 20 TRBJ2-3 TRBV9 . TGTGCCAGCAGCGTAGTAGGGACCATCGGGGAAGCGGGAGGGGAAGATACGCAGTATTTT CASSVVGTIGEAGGEDTQYF
. 14 TRBJ1-1 TRBV7-2 . TGTGCCAGCAGCCCCCGGGGGGGGGACACTGAAGCTTTCTTT CASSPRGGDTEAFF
. 13 TRBJ2-7 TRBV4-3 . TGCGCCAGCAGCCAAGAGACTACCTACGAGCAGTACTTC CASSQETTYEQYF
. 12 TRBJ2-1 TRBV6-5 . TGTGCCAGCTGGGACACCGACAATGAGCAGTTCTTC CASWDTDNEQFF
. 13 TRBJ2-7 TRBV10-3 . TGTGCCATCAGTAGCTCTAGTGCCTACGAGCAGTACTTC CAISSSSAYEQYF
. 14 TRBJ1-1 TRBV27 . TGTGCCAGCAGTTTAACACGCCTGAGGACTGAAGCTTTCTTT CASSLTRLRTEAFF
. 13 TRBJ1-1 TRBV10-2 . TGCGCCAGCACAGGGAGGGAGAACACTGAAGCTTTCTTT CASTGRENTEAFF
. 15 TRBJ2-7 TRBV6-5 . TGTGCCAGCAGTTACTCTGGGGGGAAAGCCTACGAGCAGTACTTC CASSYSGGKAYEQYF
TRBD2 15 TRBJ2-1 TRBV19 once TGTGCCAGTATGAGTAGCGGGGGGGCCTACAATGAGCAGTTCTTC CASMSSGGAYNEQFF
TRBD2 17 TRBJ2-3 TRBV27 . TGTGCCACAAAAGGACTAGCGGGAGTTCTCGCCACGGATACGCAGTATTTT CATKGLAGVLATDTQYF
. 14 TRBJ1-5 TRBV28 . TGTGCCAGCAGTTTAACCGAGGTTGATCAGCCCCAGCATTTT CASSLTEVDQPQHF
TRBD2 16 TRBJ2-2 TRBV6-1 once TGTGCCAGCAGTGAAACTAGCGATAGGTTCACCGGGGAGCTGTTTTTT CASSETSDRFTGELFF
. 15 TRBJ2-7 TRBV7-9 once TGTGCCAGCAGCTTAGGACAAATCAGCTCCTACGAGCAGTACTTC CASSLGQISSYEQYF
TRBD2 16 TRBJ2-2 TRBV27 once TGTGCCAGCAGTTCCTGGACTAGCGGGAGGGCCGGGGAGCTGTTTTTT CASSSWTSGRAGELFF
. 14 TRBJ1-2 TRBV5-1 . TGCGCCAGCAGCCCGACAGGTCTCCAGGGGGGCTACACCTTC CASSPTGLQGGYTF
TRBD2 14 TRBJ2-7 TRBV7-9 . TGTGCCAGCAGCGGAATAGGACTAGCGGGAGTCTCGTACTTC CASSGIGLAGVSYF
. 15 TRBJ2-7 TRBV4-1 . TGCGCCAGCAGCCAAGGCATTAGCGGTTACTACGAGCAGTACTTC CASSQGISGYYEQYF
. 15 TRBJ1-2 TRBV27 . TGTGCCAGCAGTACCCGACAGAACATTAACTATGGCTACACCTTC CASSTRQNINYGYTF
. 11 TRBJ1-1 TRBV2 once TGTGCCAGCAGTGATGGGGGGGCACCTTTCTTT CASSDGGAPFF
. 15 TRBJ2-1 TRBV9 . TGTGCCAGCAGCCCCCTGGGCCTGGAAAGGAATGAGCAGTTCTTC CASSPLGLERNEQFF
TRBD1 17 TRBJ1-5 TRBV15 . TGTGCCACCAGCAGAGAGTACCAGGGGGAGAGCAATCAGCCCCAGCATTTT CATSREYQGESNQPQHF
TRBD2 14 TRBJ2-3 TRBV28 . TGTGCCAGCAGTTTAGTCGCGGGAGGCCCTACGCAGTATTTT CASSLVAGGPTQYF
TRBD2 15 TRBJ2-7 TRBV2 . TGTGCCAGCAGGTTCGGGACTAGCGGGAGGGACGAGCAGTACTTC CASRFGTSGRDEQYF
. 14 TRBJ2-7 TRBV11-2 . TGTGCCAGCAGCCCGGGGGACGGAACCTACGAGCAGTACTTC CASSPGDGTYEQYF
TRBD1 14 TRBJ1-1 TRBV29-1 once TGCAGCGTTGAAGAACCCGACAGGGGTACTGAAGCTTTCTTT CSVEEPDRGTEAFF
. 13 TRBJ2-2 TRBV7-2 . TGTGCCAGCAGCTTAGCTATGCGCGGGGAGCTGTTTTTT CASSLAMRGELFF
TRBD1 16 TRBJ2-7 TRBV7-8 . TGTGCCAGCAGCTTAGCCCCCCTGACAGGGTTCTACGAGCAGTACTTC CASSLAPLTGFYEQYF
. 15 TRBJ2-7 TRBV5-6 . TGTGCCAGCAGCTTGTTAGGGGGTACGGCCTACGAGCAGTACTTC CASSLLGGTAYEQYF
TRBD1 16 TRBJ2-5 TRBV13 . TGTGCCAGCAGCTTACGGGACAGGGGGCGTGGAGAGACCCAGTACTTC CASSLRDRGRGETQYF
TRBD2 15 TRBJ2-3 TRBV27 . TGTGCCGCTGGGCTAGCGGGATCTAGCACAGATACGCAGTATTTT CAAGLAGSSTDTQYF
. 15 TRBJ2-7 TRBV6-5 . TGTGCCAGCAGTTACACGGGCACAGGCGACTACGAGCAGTACTTC CASSYTGTGDYEQYF
. 14 TRBJ2-3 TRBV7-3 . TGTGCCAGCAGCTTAACGTTATCGGGGGATACGCAGTATTTT CASSLTLSGDTQYF